The source of this T cell receptor (beta chain) is a study of T cells in Graves' hyperthyroidism and ophthalmopathy. Whole-study results and caveats: Among clonotypes expanded in thyroid above 0.001, most were also found in blood.

V gave up 5 bases and J gave up 7 bases, with 16 bases separating them. Per the germline V gene, CDR1 is SGHAT and CDR2 is FQNNGV. This CDR3 has 14 amino acids. This clonotype has a count of ten or more. Antigen unknown. It was uncontrolled infection, other autoimmune disease, pregnancy or lactation that excluded patients. RNA transcripts gave rise to amplified TCR beta CDR3 regions. The HTBI primer set served for first-round RT-PCR of the TCR CDR3. MiXCR, applied by TCRdb to the multiplex PCR reads, yields one record per CDR3 protein. The repertoire holds 650,000 to 700,000 distinct CDR3 sequences, roughly a sixth seen once, with around 15% in the top ten.

The rearrangement uses TRBV11-2 and TRBJ2-3; a possible D gene is TRBD2 (6 bases). This receptor was identified in a man aged 45-65 years with Graves' hyperthyroidism. The specimen sequenced was blood. CDR3 residues: CASSGYGSLNTQYF. The CDR3 DNA reads as TGTGCCAGCAGCGGCTACGGGAGTCTAAATACGCAGTATTTT.